In its sample, the clone carrying this TCR beta chain was seen once. What it binds is unknown. This record comes from a study of OX40 agonist ivuxolimab in advanced cancers. As for the study in general: Of the patients, three showed partial responses, one with hepatocellular carcinoma and two with cutaneous melanoma. General study results and limits: The study observed clonal expansion of CD4+ and CD8+ blood T cells by week 6 at 0.1 to 3.0 mg/kg. The average count of expanded clones was higher among CD8+ T cells than among CD4+.

Sequencing used immunoSEQ multiplex PCR; TCRdb keeps in-frame clones, though not all of them. The sample comprises around 37,000 clones, 82% of which are singletons, and about 20% rests with the top ten. Baseline was the first blood sampling point, followed by cycle 4 day 1 and cycle 7 day 1. Germline CDR1 MNHEY, CDR2 SMNVEV (reference sequence). Trimming took off 6 bases at V and 12 bases at J, with 18 bases between the two ends. The CDR3 is 13 residues long. The material sequenced was CD4+ or CD8+ T cells sorted from blood, taken in a trial of the OX40 agonist ivuxolimab. This sequence joins TRBV27 and TRBJ2-1; possibly TRBD2 for D (6 bases). The receptor comes from an adult with an advanced solid tumor such as melanoma, head and neck, liver or kidney cancer. The CDR3 DNA reads TGTGCCAGCAGAGCAAGCGGGTGGGTTGGGCAGTTCTTC. The encoded protein is CASRASGWVGQFF.